The next 22 T cell receptor beta chains were all read from a single sample in a study of CD8+ T cells in alopecia areata. Following extraction, RNA underwent reverse transcription to cDNA, which served as the sequencing template. The table came from immunoSEQ multiplex PCR; TCRdb's copy has only in-frame clones and leaves some out. The table includes roughly 150,000 clones, around 87% detected once. The input for sequencing was CD8+ T cells sorted from blood, taken at week 0. These receptors were collected from a human donor with alopecia areata.

The chain is built from TRBV9 and TRBJ2-7; TRBD1 agrees at 7 bases. V gave up 0 bases and J gave up 3 bases; unmatched junction bases: 9. The CDR3 runs 16 residues. The germline V gene encodes CDR1 SGDLS and CDR2 YYNGEE. The CDR3 DNA is TGTGCCAGCAGCGTAGGAGATACAGGGGATAGCTACGAGCAGTACTTC. Translation gives CASSVGDTGDSYEQYF. Full variable domain (missing parts from reference TRBV9 and TRBJ2-7): DSGVTQTPKHLITATGQRVTLRCSPRSGDLSVYWYQQSLDQGLQFLIQYYNGEERAKGNILERFSAQQFPDLHSELNLSSLELGDSALYFCASSVGDTGDSYEQYFGPGTRLTVT.

V gene TRBV11-2 combines with J gene TRBJ2-1; D call uncertain. CDR1 and CDR2 (germline): SGHAT, FQNNGV. Trimming took off 1 base at V and 8 bases at J, with 12 bases between the two ends. The CDR3 covers 14 residues. CDR3 nucleotides: TGTGCCAGCAGCTTAGGGGCTCAGTCCTATGAGCAGTTCTTC. Translating gives CASSLGAQSYEQFF.

V usage is TRBV7-9 and J usage is TRBJ1-5; 8 nucleotides line up with TRBD1. Germline values: CDR1 SEHNR, CDR2 FQNEAQ (reference sequence). Losses at the gene ends were 1 base for V and 1 base for J; bases not matched to a gene: 0. The CDR3 has 15 residues. CDR3 sequence reads: CASSLGTGSNQPQHF. The CDR3 DNA reads TGTGCCAGCAGCTTAGGGACAGGGAGCAATCAGCCCCAGCATTTT.

This rearrangement joins TRBV7-2 to TRBJ1-5; TRBD1 is a possible D gene (6 bases). CDR1 is SGHTA and CDR2 is FQGNSA in the germline V gene. The CDR3 runs to 19 residues. V lost 5 bases and J 2 bases, leaving 25 bases between the germline ends. The CDR3 region is CASSDPQGNVYPGNQPQHF. Here the CDR3 DNA reads TGTGCCAGCAGCGATCCCCAGGGGAACGTGTATCCTGGCAATCAGCCCCAGCATTTT. Full variable domain (missing parts from reference TRBV7-2 and TRBJ1-5): GAGVSQSPSNKVTEKGKDVELRCDPISGHTALYWYRQSLGQGLEFLIYFQGNSAPDKSGLPSDRFSAERTGGSVSTLTIQRTQQEDSAVYLCASSDPQGNVYPGNQPQHFGDGTRLSIL.

The chain joins TRBV5-4 to TRBJ2-3; 7 bases agree with TRBD1. Germline loops: CDR1 SGHNT, CDR2 YYREEE (reference sequence). The CDR3 is made up of 15 amino acids. Unmatched junction bases numbered 10, after V lost 5 bases and J lost 4 bases. Written as DNA, the CDR3 is TGTGCCAGCAGAGAGACAGGGTCGGAGGCAGATACGCAGTATTTT. Its protein product is CASRETGSEADTQYF.

This clone has just a few counts. The chain couples TRBV6-5 to TRBJ2-1, with a possible D match to TRBD1 (6 bases). Germline assignment: CDR1 MNHEY and CDR2 SVGAGI. There are 13 residues in the CDR3. V was pared by 8 bases and J by 5 bases, with 13 bases between. The CDR3 DNA reads TGTGCCAGCGGATTGGACAGTGACAATGAGCAGTTCTTC. Amino acids: CASGLDSDNEQFF.

The V call is TRBV7-9, the J call TRBJ2-7; D gene ambiguous. This CDR3 has 13 residues. V dropped 5 bases and J dropped 5 bases, with 13 bases sitting between them. Per germline, CDR1 SEHNR and CDR2 FQNEAQ (reference sequence). CDR3 sequence: CASSGSGYHEQYF. The CDR3 DNA is TGTGCCAGCAGCGGAAGTGGCTATCACGAGCAGTACTTC.

This clone was picked up one time. In DNA form, the CDR3 reads TGTGCCAGCAGCTTGGGGAGCTCCTACGAGCAGTACTTC. As protein: CASSLGSSYEQYF. The chain recombines TRBV5-6 with TRBJ2-7; D is uncertain. The CDR3 is 13 amino acids. The germline CDR1 and CDR2 sequences are SGHDT and YYEEEE. The germline V and J ends were trimmed by 0 bases and 0 bases, with 4 bases remaining between them.

V gene TRBV6-5 combines with J gene TRBJ2-5; D not resolved. Trimming removed 4 bases at V and 4 bases at J, with 10 bases between. CDR1 and CDR2 (germline): MNHEY, SVGAGI. The CDR3 contains 13 residues. The CDR3 coding sequence is TGTGCCAGCAGTTTAACGGAAGGAGAGACCCAGTACTTC. As protein: CASSLTEGETQYF.

The genes are TRBV29-1 and TRBJ2-2; no clear D. Between the trimmed V and J ends, which lost 0 bases and 6 bases, there was a span of 11 bases. There are 14 residues in the CDR3. The germline V gene encodes CDR1 SQVTM and CDR2 ANQGSEA. The CDR3 sequence: CSVEDTNRAGELFF. In DNA form, the CDR3 reads TGCAGCGTTGAAGATACGAACCGCGCCGGGGAGCTGTTTTTT.

This clone was seen only once. The rearrangement joins TRBV11-2 to TRBJ2-7, with D maybe TRBD2 (5 bases). Trimming left V 0 bases short and J 3 bases short, with 15 bases between. The CDR3 has 16 residues. CDR1 is SGHAT, CDR2 FQNNGV, per germline. This chain's CDR3 is CASSLEGSGVRYEQYF. CDR3 nucleotides: TGTGCCAGCAGCTTAGAGGGGAGTGGGGTTCGCTACGAGCAGTACTTC.

The V and J genes are TRBV15 and TRBJ2-7; the D call may be TRBD1 or TRBD2 (5 bases each). The germline gives CDR1 LNHNV, CDR2 YYDKDF (reference sequence). The CDR3 loop spans 15 amino acids. V lost 5 bases and J lost 4, with 18 bases in between. CDR3 residues: CATSPRGEGEYEQYF. The DNA of the CDR3 is TGTGCCACCAGCCCAAGGGGTGAAGGGGAGTACGAGCAGTACTTC.

J is TRBJ2-1 and V is TRBV30; D is uncertain. CDR3 size: 13 residues. Between the trimmed V and J ends, which lost 5 bases and 0 bases, there was a span of 8 bases. CDR1 is GTSNPN and CDR2 is SVGIG in the germline V gene (reference sequence). The DNA for the CDR3 is TGTGCCTGGGAGGTTGGCTCCTACAATGAGCAGTTCTTC. Its protein product is CAWEVGSYNEQFF.

This rearrangement joins TRBV9 to TRBJ1-4, with 8 bases identical to TRBD1. This CDR3 contains 15 residues. Germline assignment: CDR1 SGDLS and CDR2 YYNGEE. Germline trimming cut 4 bases from V and 3 bases from J; bases unmatched to any gene: 5. The CDR3 is CASSPHRGSNEKLFF. In DNA form, the CDR3 reads TGTGCCAGCAGCCCCCACAGGGGGTCTAATGAAAAACTGTTTTTT.

CDR3: CASSQVLAGAHNEQFF. CDR3 DNA: TGCGCCAGCAGCCAAGTACTAGCGGGAGCACACAATGAGCAGTTCTTC. This sequence joins TRBV4-1 and TRBJ2-1; 11 nucleotides align to TRBD2. The CDR3 runs 16 residues. V dropped 1 base and J dropped 5; count of bases not matched to a gene: 4. CDR1 MGHRA and CDR2 YSYEKL come from the germline V gene.

V usage is TRBV28 and J usage is TRBJ2-7; TRBD1 is a possible D gene (6 bases). Germline V gene sequence: CDR1 MDHEN, CDR2 SYDVKM. The CDR3 has 12 amino acids. V gave up 4 bases and J gave up 7 bases, with 11 bases separating them. CDR3 DNA: TGTGCCAGCAGTTCAGACAGGCTAGAGCAGTACTTC. Its protein product is CASSSDRLEQYF. Variable domain in full (rest from reference TRBV28 and TRBJ2-7): DVKVTQSSRYLVKRTGEKVFLECVQDMDHENMFWYRQDPGLGLRLIYFSYDVKMKEKGDIPEGYSVSREKKERFSLILESASTNQTSMYLCASSSDRLEQYFGPGTRLTVT.

This sequence joins TRBV7-3 and TRBJ2-3; D call uncertain. Trimming left V 2 bases short and J 1 base short, with 10 bases between. Germline CDR1 and CDR2: SGHTA and FQGTGA. The CDR3 is 15 residues long. As DNA, the CDR3 is TGTGCCAGCAGCTTATTGGAAGGCGGCACAGATACGCAGTATTTT. This codes for CASSLLEGGTDTQYF.

The J gene is TRBJ2-7, the V gene TRBV5-1; 10 nucleotides agree with TRBD1. From germline, CDR1 is SGHRS and CDR2 YFSETQ. This CDR3 contains 15 residues. V trimming: 4 bases; J trimming: 6 bases; junction bases outside the gene matches: 10. The CDR3 DNA reads TGCGCCAGCAGCGCCCGACCTGGGACAGGGGCCGAGCAGTACTTC. Translation: CASSARPGTGAEQYF. Drawing the rest from reference TRBV5-1 and TRBJ2-7, the complete variable domain is KAGVTQTPRYLIKTRGQQVTLSCSPISGHRSVSWYQQTPGQGLQFLFEYFSETQRNKGNFPGRFSGRQFSNSRSEMNVSTLELGDSALYLCASSARPGTGAEQYFGPGTRLTVT.

The J gene is TRBJ1-1, the V gene TRBV19; 7 nucleotides match TRBD1. J gave up 7 bases and V 3 bases, and 11 bases lay outside the gene matches. The CDR3 runs 15 residues. Germline loops: CDR1 LNHDA, CDR2 SQIVND (reference sequence). Here the CDR3 DNA reads TGTGCCAGTAGTATTTTTGATGGAGGGGGCAGTGAAGCTTTCTTT. It encodes CASSIFDGGGSEAFF.

The chain combines TRBV5-6 with TRBJ1-1; TRBD1 aligns across 10 bases. Germline CDR1 SGHDT, CDR2 YYEEEE. After removal of 3 bases from V and 5 bases from J, the junction contained 1 base not matched to a gene. The length of the CDR3 is 13 residues. CDR3 sequence reads: CASSWGQGTEAFF. The CDR3 DNA follows: TGTGCCAGCAGCTGGGGACAGGGGACTGAAGCTTTCTTT.

The chain has TRBV7-9 and TRBJ2-5; 8 bases line up with TRBD2. After removal of 2 bases from V and 2 bases from J, the junction contained 7 bases not matched to a gene. This CDR3 is 16 amino acids long. Germline V gene lookup returns CDR1 SEHNR and CDR2 FQNEAQ (reference sequence). The CDR3 DNA reads as TGTGCCAGCAGCTTAAGTGGAGCGGGGGATCAAGAGACCCAGTACTTC. The encoded protein is CASSLSGAGDQETQYF.

The V gene is TRBV29-1, the J gene TRBJ1-1; D gene ambiguous. The CDR3 has 12 amino acids. Between the trimmed V and J ends, which lost 7 bases and 1 base, there was a span of 10 bases. Germline values: CDR1 SQVTM, CDR2 ANQGSEA. CDR3 bases: TGCAGCGCGAAGAGGGCGAACACTGAAGCTTTCTTT. This gives the protein CSAKRANTEAFF.